Below, 31 T cell receptor beta chains from the same sample are listed, as sequenced in a study of cytomegalovirus exposure and HLA in healthy donors. The study ran its PCR with 60 Vbeta and 13 Jbeta primers. Only in-frame clones appear in the TCRdb table, and some are missing; sequencing was by immunoSEQ multiplex PCR. The repertoire has some 120,000 clones, 80% of them found once; the top ten carry approximately 9%. Sequences were obtained from PBMCs. Receptor source: a man younger than 45 in good health and CMV-seropositive.

The chain joins TRBV19 to TRBJ1-1; the match to TRBD1 covers 7 bases. V gave up 6 bases and J gave up 1 base; unmatched junction bases: 2. The CDR3 runs to 13 residues. CDR1 and CDR2 (germline): LNHDA, SQIVND (reference sequence). The CDR3 DNA reads as TGTGCCAGTAGCACAGGGGAGAACACTGAAGCTTTCTTT. It translates to CASSTGENTEAFF.

This chain joins TRBV7-9 and TRBJ1-2, with D perhaps matching TRBD1 (5 bases). Germline V gives CDR1 SEHNR, CDR2 FQNEAQ (reference sequence). CDR3 size: 14 residues. V lost 0 bases, J lost 5 bases, and 10 bases lay in between. In nucleotides, the CDR3 is TGTGCCAGCAGCTTAGCCGACAGCGTTTATGGCTACACCTTC. This codes for CASSLADSVYGYTF.

Comments on this clone: Other DNA sequences in the sample encode the same CDR3. CDR3 DNA sequence: TGTGCCATCAGCTCTACCAGCGGGAAAGGGAATGAGCAGTTCTTC. Translated: CAISSTSGKGNEQFF. The chain carries TRBV10-3 and TRBJ2-1; 7 positions match TRBD2. Germline V gene lookup returns CDR1 ENHRY and CDR2 SYGVKD. The CDR3 has 15 amino acids. The V gene end was trimmed by 6 bases and the J gene end by 7 bases; junction bases not matched to a gene: 12.

This chain joins TRBV6-1 and TRBJ1-4; D remains ambiguous. CDR1 MNHNS and CDR2 SASEGT come from the germline V gene. The CDR3 extends over 18 amino acids. V lost 2 bases and J lost 4, with 20 bases in between. The chain's CDR3 is CASSETQASGFFNEKLFF. In DNA form, the CDR3 reads TGTGCCAGCAGTGAAACTCAAGCGTCCGGGTTCTTTAATGAAAAACTGTTTTTT.

This chain uses TRBV14 with TRBJ1-1; D is unresolved. Germline V gene data show CDR1 as SGHDN and CDR2 as FVKESK. The ends were cut back, 2 bases at V and 5 bases at J, with 9 bases in the middle. The CDR3 is made up of 13 amino acids. For the CDR3, the DNA is TGTGCCAGCAGCCAATATGGGAGGACTGAAGCTTTCTTT. Translation gives CASSQYGRTEAFF.

This clone has a single count. The CDR3 spells CASSLTVSYEQYF. The DNA for the CDR3 is TGTGCCAGCAGCTTAACAGTATCCTACGAGCAGTACTTC. The chain recombines TRBV13 with TRBJ2-7; no clear D. Germline V lookup: CDR1 PRHDT, CDR2 FYEKMQ (reference sequence). The CDR3 loop spans 13 amino acids. V was clipped by 2 bases and J by 1 base, with 6 bases between them.

The chain has TRBV9 and TRBJ2-5, with 13 bases matching TRBD2. Germline V lookup: CDR1 SGDLS, CDR2 YYNGEE. This CDR3 has 16 residues. V gave up 4 bases and J gave up 4 bases; unmatched junction bases: 7. The CDR3 loop reads CASSSRLAGGVETQYF. The CDR3 bases are TGTGCCAGCAGCTCCCGACTAGCGGGGGGTGTAGAGACCCAGTACTTC.

This sequence joins TRBV10-2 and TRBJ1-1; possibly TRBD1 for D (5 bases). V lost 2 bases to trimming and J lost 6 bases, with 10 bases between them. The CDR3 sequence is 13 residues long. CDR1 and CDR2 (germline): WSHSY, SAAADI. The CDR3 DNA sequence: TGCGCCAGCAGTGAGGTCAGGGTCTCTGAAGCTTTCTTT. Encoded protein: CASSEVRVSEAFF.

The genes are TRBV5-1 and TRBJ2-7, with unresolved D. The length of the CDR3 is 14 residues. V lost 2 bases and J lost 3, with 12 bases in between. Germline V CDR1 and CDR2: SGHRS, YFSETQ. The CDR3 DNA reads TGCGCCAGCAGCTTACGAAGCGATTTCTACGAGCAGTACTTC. Translating it yields CASSLRSDFYEQYF. Based on the CDR3 plus reference TRBV5-1 and TRBJ2-7, the full variable domain is KAGVTQTPRYLIKTRGQQVTLSCSPISGHRSVSWYQQTPGQGLQFLFEYFSETQRNKGNFPGRFSGRQFSNSRSEMNVSTLELGDSALYLCASSLRSDFYEQYFGPGTRLTVT.

A note on this clone: The identical CDR3 is also encoded by other nucleotide sequences in the sample. The chain has TRBV29-1 and TRBJ1-1, with unresolved D. Germline loops: CDR1 SQVTM, CDR2 ANQGSEA. Trimming pared 3 bases from V and 5 bases from J, leaving 13 bases between. CDR3 length: 13 amino acids. CDR3 in DNA: TGCAGCGTTGAGGAGCCCCGAGGGACTGAAGCTTTCTTT. It is translated as CSVEEPRGTEAFF.

The V and J genes are TRBV5-5 and TRBJ1-1; TRBD1 aligns across 7 bases. Germline CDR1 SGHKS, CDR2 YYEKEE (reference sequence). J gave up 4 bases and V 1 base, and 7 bases lay outside the gene matches. The CDR3 runs 15 residues. The CDR3 spells CASSLTGTGVTEAFF. DNA for the CDR3: TGTGCCAGCAGCTTGACGGGTACAGGGGTCACTGAAGCTTTCTTT.

This chain connects TRBV6-1 to TRBJ2-7; tentatively, D is TRBD1 (5 bases). V lost 6 bases to trimming and J lost 2 bases, with 14 bases between them. This CDR3 region has 14 residues. Per germline, CDR1 MNHNS and CDR2 SASEGT. CDR3 nucleotide sequence: TGTGCCAGCAGCGTGGAAACAGGACCCTACGAGCAGTACTTC. Amino acids: CASSVETGPYEQYF.

The genes are TRBV27 and TRBJ2-1; TRBD2 matches 11 bases. The V and J ends lost 5 bases and 6 bases, in that order; junction bases with no gene match: 9. CDR1 is MNHEY and CDR2 is SMNVEV in the germline V gene (reference sequence). This CDR3 contains 16 residues. The CDR3 loop reads CASSIISGGAFNEQFF. The CDR3 DNA is TGTGCCAGCAGTATAATTAGCGGGGGGGCCTTCAATGAGCAGTTCTTC.

The rearrangement uses TRBV19 and TRBJ1-6; a weak D match, TRBD1 (6 bases). V dropped 5 bases and J dropped 0 bases, with 11 bases sitting between them. Per the germline V gene, CDR1 is LNHDA and CDR2 is SQIVND (reference sequence). The CDR3 runs 16 residues. Written as DNA, the CDR3 is TGTGCCAGTAGTCCGGACAGAAGCTCCTATAATTCACCCCTCCACTTT. Amino acid sequence: CASSPDRSSYNSPLHF.

J is TRBJ2-3 and V is TRBV27; TRBD2 agrees at 10 bases. Per the germline V gene, CDR1 is MNHEY and CDR2 is SMNVEV (reference sequence). The V and J ends lost 4 bases and 0 bases, in that order; junction bases with no gene match: 7. The CDR3 is 17 residues long. In DNA form, the CDR3 reads TGTGCCAGCAGTTCCCCACTAGCGGGGATAAGCACAGATACGCAGTATTTT. Its protein product is CASSSPLAGISTDTQYF.

The count of this clone is one. The chain has TRBV7-6 and TRBJ2-3; tentatively, D is TRBD1 (5 bases). Germline values: CDR1 SGHVS, CDR2 FNYEAQ. This CDR3 has 14 residues. Trimming removed 0 bases from V and 7 bases from J, with 11 bases in between. The CDR3 sequence is CASSLASRVHTQYF. CDR3 bases: TGTGCCAGCAGCTTAGCATCCAGGGTTCATACGCAGTATTTT.

This clone was seen just once. The chain couples TRBV2 to TRBJ2-7, with 9 bases lining up with TRBD1. CDR1 is SNHLY, CDR2 FYNNEI, per germline. The CDR3 covers 15 residues. V trimming: 7 bases; J trimming: 8 bases; junction bases outside the gene matches: 15. CDR3 nucleotide sequence: TGTGCCAGCAACAAAGGTGGGACAGGGACGCCGAAGCAGTACTTC. Encoded protein: CASNKGGTGTPKQYF.

The genes are TRBV10-2 and TRBJ1-2, with a tentative D call TRBD1 (5 bases). Germline CDR1 WSHSY, CDR2 SAAADI. This CDR3 contains 13 residues. The V gene lost 4 bases and the J gene lost 8 bases, with 14 bases spanning the gap. As DNA, the CDR3 is TGCGCCAGCAGTGTAGGGACTAAAGGAGGCTACACCTTC. Translation gives CASSVGTKGGYTF.

The chain combines TRBV14 with TRBJ1-6, with TRBD1 identical over 9 bases. From germline, CDR1 is SGHDN and CDR2 FVKESK. This CDR3 has 15 residues. Trimming cost V 2 bases and J 6 bases; bases outside gene matches: 2. CDR3 in amino acids: CASSQWTGVNSPLHF. CDR3 DNA sequence: TGTGCCAGCAGCCAATGGACAGGGGTTAATTCACCCCTCCACTTT.

The chain recombines TRBV29-1 with TRBJ2-1; a weak D match, TRBD1 (7 bases). The CDR3 extends over 17 amino acids. CDR1 SQVTM and CDR2 ANQGSEA come from the germline V gene. The V end was cut by 3 bases, the J end by 8 bases, with 26 bases between. CDR3 DNA: TGCAGCGTTGACGGCCAGGGGCAGGGGGGTATCATCGATGAGCAGTTCTTC. Translated, it gives CSVDGQGQGGIIDEQFF.

The chain combines TRBV5-1 with TRBJ1-1; D gene uncertain. The germline gives CDR1 SGHRS, CDR2 YFSETQ. Trimming pared 1 base from V and 7 bases from J, leaving 11 bases between. This CDR3 region has 13 residues. The CDR3 here is CASSLIPGYEAFF. In DNA form, the CDR3 reads TGCGCCAGCAGCTTGATACCGGGATATGAAGCTTTCTTT.

The genes are TRBV5-1 and TRBJ2-5; 7 bases align to TRBD1. V shed 4 bases, J shed 2 bases, and the junction held 11 bases outside the gene matches. Germline CDR1 is SGHRS and CDR2 is YFSETQ. The CDR3 spans 16 residues. In DNA, the CDR3 is TGCGCCAGCAGCCAGTCCCGAGGGGGCAGACAAGAGACCCAGTACTTC. It yields the protein CASSQSRGGRQETQYF.

CDR3: CASSFGTSGGISSYNEQFF. DNA for the CDR3: TGTGCCAGCAGCTTTGGGACTAGCGGGGGGATAAGCTCCTACAATGAGCAGTTCTTC. The V call is TRBV5-4, the J call TRBJ2-1; 15 bases map to TRBD2. Losses at the gene ends were 2 bases for V and 0 bases for J; bases not matched to a gene: 6. The CDR3 is 19 residues long. Germline-derived CDR1 and CDR2 are SGHNT and YYREEE (reference sequence).

The rearrangement uses TRBV27 and TRBJ2-7; 7 bases line up with TRBD2. The CDR3 length is 14 residues. The junction had 8 bases not matched to a gene; V was cut back by 5 bases and J by 4 bases. Germline V gene data show CDR1 as MNHEY and CDR2 as SMNVEV (reference sequence). The CDR3 loop is CASSLYGLEYEQYF. CDR3 sequence (DNA): TGTGCCAGCAGTCTATACGGACTAGAGTACGAGCAGTACTTC.

The J gene is TRBJ1-2, the V gene TRBV19; TRBD1 might be the D (6 bases). From germline, CDR1 is LNHDA and CDR2 SQIVND (reference sequence). V gave up 5 bases and J gave up 4 bases, with 20 bases separating them. There are 16 residues in the CDR3. The CDR3 sequence is CASSFQDRDYGYGYTF. The CDR3 nucleotides are TGTGCCAGTAGTTTCCAGGACAGAGATTATGGCTATGGCTACACCTTC.

V gene TRBV19 combines with J gene TRBJ2-1; D call uncertain. CDR1 and CDR2 (germline): LNHDA, SQIVND (reference sequence). The ends were cut back, 1 base at V and 4 bases at J, with 5 bases in the middle. This CDR3 has 13 amino acids. The CDR3 nucleotides are TGTGCCAGTAGTATAGGACAATACAATGAGCAGTTCTTC. This encodes CASSIGQYNEQFF. Full variable domain (missing parts from reference TRBV19 and TRBJ2-1): DGGITQSPKYLFRKEGQNVTLSCEQNLNHDAMYWYRQDPGQGLRLIYYSQIVNDFQKGDIAEGYSVSREKKESFPLTVTSAQKNPTAFYLCASSIGQYNEQFFGPGTRLTVL.

This chain joins TRBV9 and TRBJ1-1, with a weak D call TRBD1 (5 bases). This CDR3 contains 13 residues. The germline V and J ends were trimmed by 4 bases and 4 bases, with 11 bases remaining between them. Germline loops: CDR1 SGDLS, CDR2 YYNGEE. CDR3 amino acids: CASSPGVGTEAFF. The CDR3 region has the DNA TGTGCCAGCAGCCCGGGGGTAGGCACTGAAGCTTTCTTT.

The V call is TRBV27, the J call TRBJ2-2, with 7 positions matching TRBD1. The CDR3 totals 16 residues. Germline V gives CDR1 MNHEY, CDR2 SMNVEV (reference sequence). Trimming cost V 7 bases and J 1 base; bases outside gene matches: 9. CDR3 DNA sequence: TGTGCCAGCAACCCGACAGGGTGGTTGAACACCGGGGAGCTGTTTTTT. It specifies CASNPTGWLNTGELFF.

The CDR3: CATQRQGRIEPQHF. The CDR3, as DNA: TGTGCCACACAACGACAGGGCCGGATCGAGCCCCAGCATTTT. The chain couples TRBV10-3 to TRBJ1-5, with 7 positions matching TRBD1. The CDR3 extends over 14 amino acids. Germline CDR1 and CDR2: ENHRY and SYGVKD. J was trimmed by 8 bases and V by 10 bases; bases with no gene match: 14.

The chain is built from TRBV25-1 and TRBJ2-2, with TRBD2 matching over 9 bases. Germline assignment: CDR1 MGHDK and CDR2 SYGVNS. The trim removed 4 bases at V and 0 bases at J, leaving 6 bases unmatched. The CDR3 is 17 residues long. CDR3 in amino acids: CASSVNAGGPNTGELFF. The DNA of the CDR3 is TGTGCCAGCAGTGTAAACGCGGGGGGGCCGAACACCGGGGAGCTGTTTTTT.

The CDR3 reads CATSRDMRNTEAFF. DNA for the CDR3: TGTGCCACCAGCAGAGATATGAGGAACACTGAAGCTTTCTTT. J is TRBJ1-1 and V is TRBV15; D not resolved. Germline CDR1 reads LNHNV; CDR2 reads YYDKDF (reference sequence). Trimming stripped 0 bases from V and 1 base from J, with 6 bases between. The CDR3 covers 14 residues. Full variable domain (remainder filled in from reference TRBV15 and TRBJ1-1): DAMVIQNPRYQVTQFGKPVTLSCSQTLNHNVMYWYQQKSSQAPKLLFHYYDKDFNNEADTPDNFQSRRPNTSFCFLDIRSPGLGDTAMYLCATSRDMRNTEAFFGQGTRLTVV.